The next 20 T cell receptor beta chains were all read from a single sample in a study of CD8+CD57+ T cells in acquired aplastic anemia (dated 2018 in TCRdb). Instrument on record: Illumina HiSeq 2000. Genomic DNA was used as template for profiling of TCR beta VDJ combinations and CDR3 sequences. TCRdb reworked the public reads: Q25 trimming with fastp, MiXCR clone assembly, productive beta chains retained. Rows matching on CDR3 protein sequence are summarized as one entry with the most common DNA and genes. The sample table holds under 75,000 distinct CDR3 sequences, of which almost 55% were seen once. About 9% of the sample is held by the ten biggest clonotypes. The sequencing sample was made of sorted CD4+, CD8+, or CD8+CD57+ T cells (not recorded which) from PBMCs. The receptors stem from a human donor in good health, serving as a control.

This chain joins TRBV7-9 and TRBJ2-7; D uncertain. Trimming left V 6 bases short and J 3 bases short, with 12 bases between. Germline values: CDR1 SEHNR, CDR2 FQNEAQ (reference sequence). This CDR3 spans 13 amino acids. The CDR3 DNA follows: TGTGCCAGCAGTTTGGTAGGAGTCTACGAGCAGTACTTC. Translated: CASSLVGVYEQYF.

This clonotype was picked up many times. The V gene is TRBV6-1, the J gene TRBJ2-5, with 7 positions matching TRBD2. From germline, CDR1 is MNHNS and CDR2 SASEGT. The CDR3 consists of 13 residues. V trimming: 5 bases; J trimming: 4 bases; junction bases outside the gene matches: 4. CDR3 DNA: TGTGCCAGCAGTCTTACTAGCGTAGAGACCCAGTACTTC. Translation: CASSLTSVETQYF.

V is TRBV5-1 and J is TRBJ1-2; TRBD1 might be the D (6 bases). The CDR3 is 14 amino acids. Per the germline V gene, CDR1 is SGHRS and CDR2 is YFSETQ. V lost 7 bases, J lost 2 bases, and 15 bases lay in between. CDR3 sequence reads: CASGTNTGNYGYTF. The CDR3 DNA reads TGCGCCAGCGGGACCAACACAGGGAACTATGGCTACACCTTC. Using reference TRBV5-1 and TRBJ1-2 for the parts outside the CDR3, the full variable domain is KAGVTQTPRYLIKTRGQQVTLSCSPISGHRSVSWYQQTPGQGLQFLFEYFSETQRNKGNFPGRFSGRQFSNSRSEMNVSTLELGDSALYLCASGTNTGNYGYTFGSGTRLTVV.

V is TRBV10-3 and J is TRBJ2-5; 11 bases map to TRBD2. Germline CDR1 and CDR2: ENHRY and SYGVKD. Unmatched junction bases numbered 6, after V lost 4 bases and J lost 5 bases. The CDR3 runs 15 residues. For the CDR3, the DNA is TGTGCCATCAGTGTGACTAGCGGGATCGGGGAGACCCAGTACTTC. Translated, it gives CAISVTSGIGETQYF.

This clonotype was counted at least ten times. The V call is TRBV19, the J call TRBJ2-2; 12 bases fit TRBD2. V shed 6 bases and J 5 bases; nucleotides not matched to a gene: 7. CDR1 and CDR2 (germline): LNHDA, SQIVND (reference sequence). This CDR3 has 16 amino acids. The CDR3 nucleotides are TGTGCCAGTAGCCCAGGACTAGCGGGGATTACCGGGGAGCTGTTTTTT. Translated, it gives CASSPGLAGITGELFF. The full variable domain, its missing parts supplied by reference TRBV19 and TRBJ2-2, is DGGITQSPKYLFRKEGQNVTLSCEQNLNHDAMYWYRQDPGQGLRLIYYSQIVNDFQKGDIAEGYSVSREKKESFPLTVTSAQKNPTAFYLCASSPGLAGITGELFFGEGSRLTVL.

The table lists this clonotype with many counts. The chain combines TRBV30 with TRBJ2-7; maybe TRBD1 (6 bases). Germline-derived CDR1 and CDR2 are GTSNPN and SVGIG (reference sequence). V was cut by 3 bases and J by 2 bases, with 14 bases left in between. The CDR3 is 14 residues long. CDR3 protein: CAWRPFRDTYEQYF. The CDR3 region has the DNA TGTGCCTGGAGACCCTTCCGGGACACCTACGAGCAGTACTTC.

This sequence joins TRBV19 and TRBJ1-2; 7 bases fit TRBD1. The CDR3 sequence is 15 residues long. V shed 3 bases and J 1 base; nucleotides not matched to a gene: 5. CDR1 is LNHDA and CDR2 is SQIVND in the germline V gene (reference sequence). The CDR3 here is CASSIGGQDNYGYTF. In DNA form, the CDR3 reads TGTGCCAGTAGTATCGGAGGACAGGATAACTATGGCTACACCTTC.

The V and J genes are TRBV9 and TRBJ2-3, with 9 bases aligning to TRBD1. In germline, CDR1 is SGDLS, CDR2 YYNGEE. The ends lost 1 base at V and 5 bases at J; junction bases unmatched: 8. This CDR3 comprises 16 residues. CDR3 in DNA: TGTGCCAGCAGCGTAAGTCGGGACAGGGCTGGAGATACGCAGTATTTT. This encodes CASSVSRDRAGDTQYF.

The chain is built from TRBV15 and TRBJ2-7; no clear D gene. The germline CDR1 and CDR2 sequences are LNHNV and YYDKDF (reference sequence). Trimming stripped 1 base from V and 0 bases from J, with 7 bases between. This CDR3 spans 14 amino acids. DNA of the CDR3: TGTGCCACCAGCAGAGGGGCAAACTCCTACGAGCAGTACTTC. It yields the protein CATSRGANSYEQYF.

This rearrangement joins TRBV29-1 to TRBJ2-5; 8 nucleotides match TRBD2. CDR1 is SQVTM, CDR2 ANQGSEA, per germline. CDR3 length: 15 amino acids. V dropped 0 bases and J dropped 3; count of bases not matched to a gene: 6. Here the CDR3 DNA reads TGCAGCGTTGAAGACACCGGGGGGGCGGAAGAGACCCAGTACTTC. Its protein product is CSVEDTGGAEETQYF.

This clonotype came up many times. This chain connects TRBV7-1 to TRBJ2-3; 8 bases are a match to TRBD2. TRBV7-1 counts as an open reading frame of uncertain function. The CDR3 is 19 amino acids. Germline trimming cut 3 bases from V and 1 base from J; bases unmatched to any gene: 15. For the CDR3, the DNA is TGTGCCAGCAGCTCCCTTTTTATCGGGAGGGCCGGACGCACAGATACGCAGTATTTT. Translation: CASSSLFIGRAGRTDTQYF.

There are a few counts of this clonotype. The chain links TRBV7-9 to TRBJ2-1, with a possible D match to TRBD2 (5 bases). V lost 4 bases and J lost 7, with 11 bases in between. CDR3 length equals 13 residues. Germline assignment: CDR1 SEHNR and CDR2 FQNEAQ (reference sequence). The CDR3 bases are TGTGCCAGCAGCTGGCCGAGGAGGAATGAGCAGTTCTTC. Protein product: CASSWPRRNEQFF.

This clonotype was seen ten or more times. The chain carries TRBV2 and TRBJ1-2; no clear D. Germline V CDR1 and CDR2: SNHLY, FYNNEI. Deletions cut 3 bases from V and 1 base from J, with 12 bases between. The CDR3 loop spans 15 amino acids. Written as DNA, the CDR3 is TGTGCCAGCAGTGAGAGTCTCGGCAATAACTATGGCTACACCTTC. It translates to CASSESLGNNYGYTF.

The J gene is TRBJ2-7, the V gene TRBV13; perhaps TRBD2 as D (6 bases). V lost 3 bases, J lost 8 bases, and 17 bases lay in between. Germline assignment: CDR1 PRHDT and CDR2 FYEKMQ (reference sequence). The CDR3 is 14 amino acids. The CDR3: CASSFPGLGSKQYF. As DNA, the CDR3 is TGTGCCAGCAGCTTCCCGGGACTCGGATCCAAGCAGTACTTC.

The V gene is TRBV7-9, the J gene TRBJ2-5; either TRBD1 or TRBD2 may fit D (6 bases each). Germline V CDR1 and CDR2: SEHNR, FQNEAQ (reference sequence). This CDR3 spans 16 amino acids. Trimming removed 7 bases from V and 1 base from J, with 19 bases in between. The CDR3 loop reads CASIKGGTGSQETQYF. DNA of the CDR3: TGTGCCAGCATTAAGGGGGGAACAGGTTCCCAAGAGACCCAGTACTTC.

The table lists this clonotype with many counts. The chain uses TRBV4-1 and TRBJ2-2; D is unresolved. Trimming took 3 bases from V and 7 from J, leaving 12 bases between them. The CDR3 spans 14 residues. Germline assignment: CDR1 MGHRA and CDR2 YSYEKL. CDR3 DNA sequence: TGCGCCAGCAGCCACCTAGGATGGAACGGGGAGCTGTTTTTT. Its translation is CASSHLGWNGELFF.

The V call is TRBV5-1, the J call TRBJ1-6; 9 bases map to TRBD1. V lost 6 bases to trimming and J lost 9 bases; unmatched junction nucleotides: 7. CDR1 and CDR2 from the germline V gene are SGHRS and YFSETQ. The CDR3 extends over 14 amino acids. CDR3 amino acids: CASTITGGGSPLHF. In nucleotides, the CDR3 is TGCGCCAGCACCATCACAGGGGGCGGTTCACCCCTCCACTTT.

V is TRBV11-1 and J is TRBJ1-2; 9 nucleotides line up with TRBD1. Germline CDR1 reads SGHAT; CDR2 reads FQDESV (reference sequence). This CDR3 has 16 amino acids. The junction had 9 bases not matched to a gene; V was cut back by 6 bases and J by 1 base. The CDR3 protein is CASSYRTGDDNYGYTF. The DNA for the CDR3 is TGTGCCAGCAGTTACCGGACAGGGGATGATAACTATGGCTACACCTTC.

This clonotype was seen repeatedly, ten times or more. The V gene is TRBV20-1, the J gene TRBJ1-1; 7 bases are shared with TRBD1. CDR1 and CDR2 from the germline V gene are DFQATT and SNEGSKA (reference sequence). After removal of 6 bases from V and 6 bases from J, the junction contained 16 bases not matched to a gene. The CDR3 is made up of 15 amino acids. In DNA form, the CDR3 reads TGCAGTGCCCTCGCTTTTCTGACAGGGCCACCTGAAGCTTTCTTT. The encoded protein is CSALAFLTGPPEAFF.

This clonotype was found many times. The chain joins TRBV12-3 or TRBV12-4 to TRBJ2-7, with D unresolved. Trimming left V 3 bases short and J 3 bases short, with 12 bases between. The CDR3 is 14 residues long. The CDR3 nucleotides are TGTGCCAGCAGTTTGCGTCACCGTGTCTACGAGCAGTACTTC. Amino acids: CASSLRHRVYEQYF.